A selection of T cell receptor beta chains follows, all from one sample in a study of cytomegalovirus exposure and HLA in healthy donors. The assay was immunoSEQ multiplex PCR, and TCRdb's table has in-frame clones only and misses some. The table lists hundreds of thousands of clones, roughly 90% of them singletons. Sequencing was carried out using PBMCs. The receptors derive from a woman under 30 in good health and CMV-seronegative. Each CDR3 is given with its conserved first and last residue. A D gene is named only where the DNA matches it firmly.

cdr3_aa	cdr3_nt	d_call	j_call	v_call
CASSEASKGKGGRQPQHF	TGTGCCAGCAGTGAAGCGTCCAAAGGGAAAGGGGGTCGTCAGCCCCAGCATTTT	NA	TRBJ1-5	TRBV6-1
CASSGRDRTRTAFF	TGTGCCAGCAGTGGCCGGGACAGAACAAGGACAGCTTTCTTT	TRBD1	TRBJ1-1	TRBV2
CASSEQDTITYEQYF	TGTGCCAGCAGTGAACAAGACACGATCACCTACGAGCAGTACTTC	NA	TRBJ2-7	TRBV6-1
CASSLGGKGSGTYEQFF	TGTGCCAGCAGCTTGGGAGGGAAGGGAAGCGGGACATATGAGCAGTTCTTC	NA	TRBJ2-1	TRBV5-4
CATWTRGSYEQYF	TGTGCCACCTGGACTAGGGGCTCCTACGAGCAGTACTTC	TRBD2	TRBJ2-7	TRBV2
CASSVVGGMADTQYF	TGTGCCAGCAGCGTAGTAGGGGGCATGGCAGATACGCAGTATTTT	TRBD1	TRBJ2-3	TRBV9
CSVTTENTIYF	TGCAGCGTTACGACTGAGAACACCATATATTTT	NA	TRBJ1-3	TRBV29-1
CSVEDHSLSYEQYF	TGCAGCGTTGAAGATCATTCCCTTAGCTACGAGCAGTACTTC	NA	TRBJ2-7	TRBV29-1
CASSPWTGGGYEQYF	TGCGCCAGCAGTCCTTGGACAGGGGGGGGCTACGAGCAGTACTTC	TRBD1	TRBJ2-7	TRBV5-1
CASSLGRDRAYEQYF	TGTGCCAGCAGTTTGGGGCGGGACAGGGCCTACGAGCAGTACTTC	TRBD1	TRBJ2-7	TRBV6-6
CASSQVISGANVLTF	TGCGCCAGCAGCCAAGTAATATCTGGGGCCAACGTCCTGACTTTC	NA	TRBJ2-6	TRBV4-1
CASSFLSRTAQETQYF	TGTGCCAGCAGTTTTTTATCTAGGACAGCCCAAGAGACCCAGTACTTC	NA	TRBJ2-5	TRBV6-5
CASSSDRFNEKLFF	TGCGCCAGCAGCTCCGACAGGTTTAATGAAAAACTGTTTTTT	NA	TRBJ1-4	TRBV5-1
CASSEGASTEAFF	TGTGCCAGCAGTGAGGGGGCGAGCACTGAAGCTTTCTTT	NA	TRBJ1-1	TRBV6-4
CASSRDRVEEAFF	TGTGCCAGCAGTCGGGACAGGGTAGAGGAAGCTTTCTTT	TRBD1	TRBJ1-1	TRBV6-5
CASSEVGKPYNF	TGTGCCAGCAGTGAAGTCGGGAAACCTTACAATTTT	NA	TRBJ1-5	TRBV6-1
CATRGRWGLGNEQFF	TGTGCCACCCGGGGGAGGTGGGGGTTGGGGAATGAGCAGTTCTTC	NA	TRBJ2-1	TRBV15
CASSWSSGNTIYF	TGTGCCAGCAGTTGGAGTTCCGGAAACACCATATATTTT	NA	TRBJ1-3	TRBV25-1
CASSQDRGPLNEQFF	TGTGCCAGCAGCCAGGACAGGGGTCCCCTCAATGAGCAGTTCTTC	TRBD1	TRBJ2-1	TRBV9
CASSLGQGRYGYTF	TGCGCCAGCAGCTTGGGACAGGGACGCTATGGCTACACCTTC	TRBD1	TRBJ1-2	TRBV5-1
CASSTGQGNYEQYF	TGTGCCAGTAGCACTGGACAGGGAAACTACGAGCAGTACTTC	TRBD1	TRBJ2-7	TRBV19
CASSLARPGQKTYNEQFF	TGTGCCAGCAGCTTAGCGCGGCCGGGACAGAAAACCTACAATGAGCAGTTCTTC	TRBD1	TRBJ2-1	TRBV7-8
CASSVQGRYEQYF	TGCGCCAGCAGCGTACAGGGGAGATACGAGCAGTACTTC	TRBD1	TRBJ2-7	TRBV5-1